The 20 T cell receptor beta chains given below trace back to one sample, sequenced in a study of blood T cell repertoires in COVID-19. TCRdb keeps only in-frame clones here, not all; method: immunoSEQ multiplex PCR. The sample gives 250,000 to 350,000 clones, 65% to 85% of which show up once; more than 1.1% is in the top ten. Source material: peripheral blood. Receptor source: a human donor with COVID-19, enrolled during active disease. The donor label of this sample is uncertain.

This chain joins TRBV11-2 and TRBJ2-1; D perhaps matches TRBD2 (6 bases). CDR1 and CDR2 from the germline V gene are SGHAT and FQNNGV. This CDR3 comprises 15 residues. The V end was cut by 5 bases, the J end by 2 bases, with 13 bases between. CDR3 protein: CASSPQGLTYNEQFF. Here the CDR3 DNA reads TGTGCCAGCAGCCCCCAGGGACTCACCTACAATGAGCAGTTCTTC.

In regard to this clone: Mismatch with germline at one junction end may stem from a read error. CDR3 amino acids: CASSPGTGHTGELFF. The CDR3 DNA follows: TGTGCTAGCAGCCCCGGGACAGGGCACACCGGGGAGCTGTTTTTT. The chain is built from TRBV7-7 and TRBJ2-2; 9 bases map to TRBD1. This CDR3 comprises 15 residues. In germline, CDR1 is SSHAT, CDR2 FNYEAQ (reference sequence).

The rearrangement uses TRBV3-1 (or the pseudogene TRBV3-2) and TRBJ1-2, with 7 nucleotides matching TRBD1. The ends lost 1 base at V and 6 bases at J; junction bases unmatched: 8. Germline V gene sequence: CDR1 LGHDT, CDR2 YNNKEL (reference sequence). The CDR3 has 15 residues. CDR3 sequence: CASSQAGGGRNGYTF. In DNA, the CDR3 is TGTGCCAGCAGCCAAGCTGGAGGGGGCCGGAATGGCTACACCTTC.

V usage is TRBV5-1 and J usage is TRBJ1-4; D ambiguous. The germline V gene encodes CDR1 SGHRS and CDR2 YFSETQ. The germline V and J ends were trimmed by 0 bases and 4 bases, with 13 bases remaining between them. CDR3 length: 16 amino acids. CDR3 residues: CASSLGNTRSNEKLFF. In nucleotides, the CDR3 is TGCGCCAGCAGCTTGGGGAACACCCGGAGTAATGAAAAACTGTTTTTT.

Written as DNA, the CDR3 is TGTGCCAGCAGCCGAGGGCCCGACAGCCACAATGAGCAGTTCTTC. Encoded protein: CASSRGPDSHNEQFF. V gene TRBV7-8 combines with J gene TRBJ2-1; D assignment may be TRBD1 or TRBD2 (5 bases each). The CDR3 length is 15 residues. Trimming left V 5 bases short and J 5 bases short, with 16 bases between. Germline CDR1 SGHVS, CDR2 FQNEAQ.

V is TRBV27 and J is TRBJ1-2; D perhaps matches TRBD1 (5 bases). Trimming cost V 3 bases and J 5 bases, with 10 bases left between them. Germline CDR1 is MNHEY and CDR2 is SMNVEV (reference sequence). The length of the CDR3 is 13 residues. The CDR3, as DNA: TGTGCCAGCAGTTTTCGGGGGGAATATGGCTACACCTTC. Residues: CASSFRGEYGYTF.

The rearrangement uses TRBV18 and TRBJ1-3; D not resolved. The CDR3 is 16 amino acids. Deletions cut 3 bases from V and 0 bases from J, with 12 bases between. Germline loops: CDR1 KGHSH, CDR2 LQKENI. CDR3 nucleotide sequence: TGTGCCAGCTCACCCCTGCGGGGAGGCTCTGGAAACACCATATATTTT. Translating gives CASSPLRGGSGNTIYF.

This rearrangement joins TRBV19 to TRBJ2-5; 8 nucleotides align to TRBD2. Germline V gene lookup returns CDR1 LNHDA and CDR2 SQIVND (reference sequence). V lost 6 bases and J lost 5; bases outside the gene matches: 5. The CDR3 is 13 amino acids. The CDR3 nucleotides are TGTGCCAGTAGGGTAGCGGGAATGGAGACCCAGTACTTC. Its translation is CASRVAGMETQYF.

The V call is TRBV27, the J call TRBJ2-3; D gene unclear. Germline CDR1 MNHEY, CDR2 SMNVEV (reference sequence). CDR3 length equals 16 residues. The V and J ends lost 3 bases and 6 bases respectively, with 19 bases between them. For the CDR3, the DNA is TGTGCCAGCAGTTTGATCTGGGCCCTCTCCCCGGATACGCAGTATTTT. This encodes CASSLIWALSPDTQYF.

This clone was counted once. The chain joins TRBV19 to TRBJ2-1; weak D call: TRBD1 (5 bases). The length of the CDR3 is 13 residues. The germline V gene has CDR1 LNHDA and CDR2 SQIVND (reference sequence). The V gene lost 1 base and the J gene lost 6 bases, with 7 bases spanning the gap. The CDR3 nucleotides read TGTGCCAGTAGTATAGCAAGGGGCAATGAGCAGTTCTTC. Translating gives CASSIARGNEQFF.

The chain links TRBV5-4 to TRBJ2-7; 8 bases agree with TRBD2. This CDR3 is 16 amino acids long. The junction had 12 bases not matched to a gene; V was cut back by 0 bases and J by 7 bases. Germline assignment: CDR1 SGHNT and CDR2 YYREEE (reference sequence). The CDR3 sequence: CASSLGGSGEAVEQYF. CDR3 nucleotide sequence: TGTGCCAGCAGCTTGGGAGGTAGCGGGGAGGCGGTGGAGCAGTACTTC.

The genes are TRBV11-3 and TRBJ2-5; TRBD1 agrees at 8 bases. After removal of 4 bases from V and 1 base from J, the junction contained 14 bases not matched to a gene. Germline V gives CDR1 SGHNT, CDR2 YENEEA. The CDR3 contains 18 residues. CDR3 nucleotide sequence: TGTGCCAGCAGCTCGAGTAGGAGACCTGGACAGGGCCAAGAGACCCAGTACTTC. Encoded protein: CASSSSRRPGQGQETQYF.

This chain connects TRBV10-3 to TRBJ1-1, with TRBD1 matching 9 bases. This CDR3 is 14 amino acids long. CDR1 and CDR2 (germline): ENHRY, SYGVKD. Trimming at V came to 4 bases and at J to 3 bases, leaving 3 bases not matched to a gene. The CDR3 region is CAISADRGDTEAFF. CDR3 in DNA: TGTGCCATCAGTGCGGACAGGGGCGACACTGAAGCTTTCTTT.

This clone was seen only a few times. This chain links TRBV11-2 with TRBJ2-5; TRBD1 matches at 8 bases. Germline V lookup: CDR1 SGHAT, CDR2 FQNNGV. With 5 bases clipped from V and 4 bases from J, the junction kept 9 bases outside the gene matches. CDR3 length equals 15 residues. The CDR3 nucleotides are TGTGCCAGCAGCCGCGGACAGGGAATCACAGAGACCCAGTACTTC. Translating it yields CASSRGQGITETQYF.

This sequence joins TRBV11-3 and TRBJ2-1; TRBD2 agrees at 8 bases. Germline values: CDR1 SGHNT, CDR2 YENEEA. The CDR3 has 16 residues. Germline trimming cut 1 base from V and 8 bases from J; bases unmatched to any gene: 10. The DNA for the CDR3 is TGTGCCAGCAGCTTAGGGGTAAGCGGGAGTTTCGATGAGCAGTTCTTC. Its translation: CASSLGVSGSFDEQFF.

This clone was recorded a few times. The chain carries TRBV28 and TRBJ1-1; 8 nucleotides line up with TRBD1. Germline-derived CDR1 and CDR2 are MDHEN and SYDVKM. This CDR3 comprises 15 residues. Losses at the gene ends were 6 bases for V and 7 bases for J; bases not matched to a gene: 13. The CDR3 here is CASRPRTGTFGEAFF. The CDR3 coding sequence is TGTGCCAGCAGACCTCGGACAGGGACCTTCGGTGAAGCTTTCTTT.

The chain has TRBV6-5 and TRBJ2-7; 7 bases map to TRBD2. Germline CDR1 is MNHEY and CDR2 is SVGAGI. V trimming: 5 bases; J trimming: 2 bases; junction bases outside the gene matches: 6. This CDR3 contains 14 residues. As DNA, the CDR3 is TGTGCCAGCAGTCGGAGTGGGGGGGCCTACGAGCAGTACTTC. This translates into CASSRSGGAYEQYF.

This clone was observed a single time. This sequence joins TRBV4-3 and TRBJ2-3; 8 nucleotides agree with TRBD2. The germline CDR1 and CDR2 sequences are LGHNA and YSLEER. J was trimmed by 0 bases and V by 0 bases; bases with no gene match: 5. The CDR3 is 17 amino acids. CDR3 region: CASSQDRASGSTDTQYF. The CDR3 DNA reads TGCGCCAGCAGCCAAGATAGGGCTAGCGGGAGCACAGATACGCAGTATTTT.

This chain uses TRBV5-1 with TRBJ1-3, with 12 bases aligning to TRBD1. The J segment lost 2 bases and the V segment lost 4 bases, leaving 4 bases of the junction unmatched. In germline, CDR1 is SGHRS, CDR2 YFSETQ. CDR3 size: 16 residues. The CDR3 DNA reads TGCGCCAGCAGCGTGGGACAGGGGGCCGCTGGAAACACCATATATTTT. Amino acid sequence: CASSVGQGAAGNTIYF. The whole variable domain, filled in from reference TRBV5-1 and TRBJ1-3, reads KAGVTQTPRYLIKTRGQQVTLSCSPISGHRSVSWYQQTPGQGLQFLFEYFSETQRNKGNFPGRFSGRQFSNSRSEMNVSTLELGDSALYLCASSVGQGAAGNTIYFGEGSWLTVV.

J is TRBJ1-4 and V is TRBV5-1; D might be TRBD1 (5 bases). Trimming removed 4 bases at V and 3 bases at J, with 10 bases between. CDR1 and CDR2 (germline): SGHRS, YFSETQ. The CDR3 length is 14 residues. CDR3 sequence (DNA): TGCGCCAGCAGCCTCGGGACTTCTAATGAAAAACTGTTTTTT. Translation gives CASSLGTSNEKLFF. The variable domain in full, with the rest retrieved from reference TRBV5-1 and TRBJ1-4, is KAGVTQTPRYLIKTRGQQVTLSCSPISGHRSVSWYQQTPGQGLQFLFEYFSETQRNKGNFPGRFSGRQFSNSRSEMNVSTLELGDSALYLCASSLGTSNEKLFFGSGTQLSVL.